The T cell receptor (beta chain) under discussion was sequenced for a study of T cell responses to AZD1222 COVID-19 vaccine. In regard to this clone: Its antigen is unknown.

V was pared by 4 bases and J by 0 bases, with 7 bases between. The length of the CDR3 is 15 residues. Germline CDR1 and CDR2: LNHDA and SQIVND (reference sequence). Study results and limitations: The CD4 TCRs associated with vaccination extended across spike and predominated at 160-218 and 743-854. Close to half of all spike-specific TCRs reportedly target regions of the variants that are unmutated. Increases in Spike-specific TCR breadth and depth were seen after two AZD1222 doses.

Assay used: immunoSEQ multiplex PCR; TCRdb lists only in-frame clones, some missing. This repertoire shows approximately 190,000 clones, 85% to 95% found once; its top ten account for approximately 1%. The sequencing here drew on peripheral blood, taken 28 days after the second AZD1222 dose. The clonotype comes from an adult who received the AZD1222 COVID-19 vaccine. J is TRBJ1-6 and V is TRBV19; D remains ambiguous. Here the CDR3 reads CASSTESSYNSPLHF. The CDR3 DNA sequence: TGTGCCAGTAGTACCGAGAGCTCCTATAATTCACCCCTCCACTTT.